This T cell receptor beta chain was observed in a study of vaccination and CD4 T cells after COVID-19. In the study overall: Recovered patients in the cohort numbered six men and four women, two of them Hispanic. Typically, post-vaccine samples were obtained a median approximately 67 days after dose two, within a range of 14 to 241. Cells were stimulated with overlapping spike peptides from SARS-CoV-2, HCoV-NL63, HCoV-OC43 and HCoV-229E. The study's findings and limits: In median terms, SARS-CoV-2-reactive clonotypes went from roughly 21 to 40, a nonsignificant rise.

The treatment was: approximately 10-day PBMC culture with coronavirus spike peptide pools or control peptides (ViraFEST assay). Ahead of the COVID-19 pandemic (2011-2018), the CD4+ T cells of the unexposed donor were collected. At the Johns Hopkins FTIC core, DNA taken from cultured CD4+ T cells was sequenced by way of the Oncomine TCR Beta short-read assay. TCRdb re-called the PCR reads with MiXCR, one entry per CDR3 protein. The table records about 7,300 distinct CDR3 sequences, about 30% of them present only once. About this clonotype itself: Its antigen is not known.

V was pared by 5 bases and J by 4 bases, with 11 bases between. This CDR3 has 14 residues. Germline values: CDR1 SGHAT, CDR2 FQNNGV. Sequencing input: CD4+ T cells from blood, cultured in vitro. This receptor was obtained from a human donor in good health. The chain recombines TRBV11-2 with TRBJ2-2; a weak D match, TRBD1 (6 bases). CDR3 nucleotides: TGTGCCAGCAGCCGAGACAGGATCACCGGGGAGCTGTTTTTT. Translation gives CASSRDRITGELFF.